The 18 T cell receptor beta chains presented below share a single source sample, sequenced in a study of cytomegalovirus exposure and HLA in healthy donors (dated by TCRdb to between 2016 and 2019). Library generation was performed with the immunoSEQ multiplex PCR assay. A mixture of 60 forward primers for TCR Vbeta segments and 13 reverse primers for TCR Jbeta segments was used in the multiplex PCR. TCRdb stores this immuneACCESS table with in-frame sequences only. Part of the clones is absent; in the studies checked, under half of the shortfall reflects unresolved V genes, and no reason is known for the rest. The sample table holds about 130,000 clones, of which approximately 74% were seen once. Around 4.1% of the sample is in the top ten clones. Sequenced material: PBMCs. These receptor sequences come from a man between 18 and 35 years old in good health and CMV-seropositive.

The V and J genes are TRBV6-1 and TRBJ1-2; D possibly corresponds to TRBD1 (6 bases). Trimming left V 0 bases short and J 5 bases short, with 16 bases between. This CDR3 is built from 16 residues. Germline lookup yields CDR1 MNHNS and CDR2 SASEGT. This chain's CDR3 is CASSEAGGARVYGYTF. As DNA, the CDR3 is TGTGCCAGCAGTGAAGCGGGGGGGGCCCGAGTGTATGGCTACACCTTC.

The chain couples TRBV11-3 to TRBJ2-1; 10 bases are shared with TRBD2. With V trimmed by 4 bases and J by 0 bases, 3 bases remained unmatched. The germline CDR1 and CDR2 sequences are SGHNT and YENEEA. There are 16 residues in the CDR3. This CDR3 reads CASSSRLAGSYNEQFF. The CDR3 DNA reads as TGTGCCAGCAGCTCGAGACTAGCGGGCTCCTACAATGAGCAGTTCTTC.

The genes are TRBV7-2 and TRBJ2-5; D unclear. CDR1 SGHTA and CDR2 FQGNSA come from the germline V gene. V lost 5 bases, J lost 5 bases, and 6 bases lay in between. The CDR3 covers 11 residues. CDR3 DNA sequence: TGTGCCAGCAGCCTAACGGAGACCCAGTACTTC. Translating it yields CASSLTETQYF.

A single count supports this clone. The V and J genes are TRBV7-8 and TRBJ2-7; 12 bases map to TRBD2. The germline V gene encodes CDR1 SGHVS and CDR2 FQNEAQ. The CDR3 sequence is 16 residues long. V shed 2 bases, J shed 6 bases, and the junction held 8 bases outside the gene matches. The CDR3 nucleotides read TGTGCCAGCAGCTTACTACGGACTAGCGGGGACTCCGAGCAGTACTTC. As protein: CASSLLRTSGDSEQYF. Complete variable domain (other parts from reference TRBV7-8 and TRBJ2-7): GAGVSQSPRYKVAKRGQDVALRCDPISGHVSLFWYQQALGQGPEFLTYFQNEAQLDKSGLPSDRFFAERPEGSVSTLKIQRTQQEDSAVYLCASSLLRTSGDSEQYFGPGTRLTVT.

The V call is TRBV7-2, the J call TRBJ2-3, with 7 bases identical to TRBD2. This CDR3 has 15 amino acids. CDR1 and CDR2 (germline): SGHTA, FQGNSA. V shed 8 bases, J shed 3 bases, and the junction held 11 bases outside the gene matches. CDR3 residues: CASGLSGVRTDTQYF. In DNA form, the CDR3 reads TGTGCCAGCGGACTGAGCGGGGTTAGGACAGATACGCAGTATTTT.

This chain joins TRBV7-2 and TRBJ1-2; 9 bases line up with TRBD1. Per the germline V gene, CDR1 is SGHTA and CDR2 is FQGNSA. Germline trimming cut 5 bases from V and 0 bases from J; bases unmatched to any gene: 4. This CDR3 has 15 amino acids. The CDR3 sequence: CASSEDRGANYGYTF. Here the CDR3 DNA reads TGTGCCAGCAGCGAGGACAGGGGAGCTAACTATGGCTACACCTTC.

This chain connects TRBV6-1 to TRBJ2-3, with D possibly TRBD1 on 6 matching bases. Trimming took 2 bases from V and 6 from J, leaving 15 bases between them. Per the germline V gene, CDR1 is MNHNS and CDR2 is SASEGT. CDR3 length equals 15 residues. CDR3 DNA sequence: TGTGCCAGCAGTGAACAGACAGGCGGTTCGGATACGCAGTATTTT. This sequence encodes CASSEQTGGSDTQYF.

This clone was counted a single time. V usage is TRBV5-1 and J usage is TRBJ2-5, with no clear D. Trimming left V 1 base short and J 2 bases short, with 12 bases between. CDR1 and CDR2 (germline): SGHRS, YFSETQ. The CDR3 has 15 residues. The CDR3 nucleotides are TGCGCCAGCAGCTTGCTAACTGCAAATCAAGAGACCCAGTACTTC. Translated: CASSLLTANQETQYF.

This clone occurred a few times. The chain uses TRBV6-1 and TRBJ2-5; TRBD1 is a possible D gene (7 bases). This CDR3 spans 13 amino acids. The germline V gene encodes CDR1 MNHNS and CDR2 SASEGT. V dropped 8 bases and J dropped 4 bases, with 14 bases sitting between them. In DNA form, the CDR3 reads TGTGCCAGCGCCAGGGGGGATGTAGAGACCCAGTACTTC. This gives the protein CASARGDVETQYF.

The chain employs TRBV28 and TRBJ2-3; TRBD1 agrees at 9 bases. The CDR3 spans 14 residues. V lost 4 bases to trimming and J lost 3 bases; unmatched junction nucleotides: 2. Looked up from germline, CDR1 is MDHEN and CDR2 is SYDVKM. CDR3 residues: CASSSGQGTDTQYF. Written as DNA, the CDR3 is TGTGCCAGCAGTTCCGGACAGGGGACAGATACGCAGTATTTT.

This clone was detected only a few times. V is TRBV7-2 and J is TRBJ2-7; D gene ambiguous. The CDR3 consists of 13 residues. The germline gives CDR1 SGHTA, CDR2 FQGNSA. V lost 2 bases, J lost 2 bases, and 7 bases lay in between. The CDR3 is CASSLWPAYEQYF. For the CDR3, the DNA is TGTGCCAGCAGCTTATGGCCCGCCTACGAGCAGTACTTC.

J is TRBJ2-1 and V is TRBV5-6; D uncertain. The germline V and J ends were trimmed by 2 bases and 2 bases, with 8 bases remaining between them. Germline CDR1 reads SGHDT; CDR2 reads YYEEEE. CDR3 length: 14 amino acids. The CDR3 sequence is CASSLINPYNEQFF. Written as DNA, the CDR3 is TGTGCCAGCAGCTTAATAAATCCCTACAATGAGCAGTTCTTC.

The V and J genes are TRBV9 and TRBJ1-5; 8 nucleotides line up with TRBD1. Germline-derived CDR1 and CDR2 are SGDLS and YYNGEE. Trimming at V came to 2 bases and at J to 6 bases, leaving 16 bases not matched to a gene. This CDR3 contains 18 residues. CDR3 region: CASSVLGGQGFSRQPQHF. As DNA, the CDR3 is TGTGCCAGCAGCGTTCTAGGAGGACAGGGATTTAGTCGTCAGCCCCAGCATTTT. The entire variable domain, with the rest obtained from reference TRBV9 and TRBJ1-5, is as follows: DSGVTQTPKHLITATGQRVTLRCSPRSGDLSVYWYQQSLDQGLQFLIQYYNGEERAKGNILERFSAQQFPDLHSELNLSSLELGDSALYFCASSVLGGQGFSRQPQHFGDGTRLSIL.

The table lists this clone with a count of one. The rearrangement uses TRBV18 and TRBJ2-7; maybe TRBD1 (6 bases). The CDR3 is 15 amino acids. V lost 5 bases to trimming and J lost 3 bases, with 17 bases between them. Per the germline V gene, CDR1 is KGHSH and CDR2 is LQKENI. CDR3 DNA: TGTGCCAGCTCAGAAATGACAGGATTATTCTACGAGCAGTACTTC. As protein: CASSEMTGLFYEQYF.

This sequence joins TRBV7-6 and TRBJ1-1, with 10 bases identical to TRBD1. Germline CDR1 reads SGHVS; CDR2 reads FNYEAQ. With 1 base clipped from V and 1 base from J, the junction kept 0 bases outside the gene matches. This CDR3 spans 15 amino acids. The CDR3 here is CASSLGDRGNTEAFF. The CDR3 nucleotides read TGTGCCAGCAGCTTAGGGGACAGGGGGAACACTGAAGCTTTCTTT.

Only a few counts were recorded for this clone. V and J are TRBV12-5 and TRBJ1-2, with D tentatively TRBD1 (6 bases). Trimming removed 6 bases at V and 9 bases at J, with 14 bases between. The CDR3 length is 12 residues. Germline V gene data show CDR1 as LGHNT and CDR2 as FRNRAP. CDR3: CASGQQGQRYTF. The CDR3 DNA is TGTGCTAGTGGGCAACAGGGTCAACGCTACACCTTC.

The chain links TRBV7-9 to TRBJ1-2; D might be TRBD1 (6 bases). The CDR3 contains 17 residues. V lost 1 base and J 5 bases, leaving 20 bases between the germline ends. Germline CDR1 and CDR2: SEHNR and FQNEAQ (reference sequence). This chain's CDR3 is CASSLVGGGLTQYGYTF. DNA for the CDR3: TGTGCCAGCAGCTTAGTAGGGGGGGGCCTGACGCAATATGGCTACACCTTC.

V is TRBV19 and J is TRBJ2-6, with 10 bases matching TRBD1. With 5 bases clipped from V and 0 bases from J, the junction kept 4 bases outside the gene matches. The CDR3 length is 17 residues. CDR1 LNHDA and CDR2 SQIVND come from the germline V gene (reference sequence). CDR3 nucleotide sequence: TGTGCCAGTAGTCTGGGACAGGGGCGCTCTGGGGCCAACGTCCTGACTTTC. Translating it yields CASSLGQGRSGANVLTF.